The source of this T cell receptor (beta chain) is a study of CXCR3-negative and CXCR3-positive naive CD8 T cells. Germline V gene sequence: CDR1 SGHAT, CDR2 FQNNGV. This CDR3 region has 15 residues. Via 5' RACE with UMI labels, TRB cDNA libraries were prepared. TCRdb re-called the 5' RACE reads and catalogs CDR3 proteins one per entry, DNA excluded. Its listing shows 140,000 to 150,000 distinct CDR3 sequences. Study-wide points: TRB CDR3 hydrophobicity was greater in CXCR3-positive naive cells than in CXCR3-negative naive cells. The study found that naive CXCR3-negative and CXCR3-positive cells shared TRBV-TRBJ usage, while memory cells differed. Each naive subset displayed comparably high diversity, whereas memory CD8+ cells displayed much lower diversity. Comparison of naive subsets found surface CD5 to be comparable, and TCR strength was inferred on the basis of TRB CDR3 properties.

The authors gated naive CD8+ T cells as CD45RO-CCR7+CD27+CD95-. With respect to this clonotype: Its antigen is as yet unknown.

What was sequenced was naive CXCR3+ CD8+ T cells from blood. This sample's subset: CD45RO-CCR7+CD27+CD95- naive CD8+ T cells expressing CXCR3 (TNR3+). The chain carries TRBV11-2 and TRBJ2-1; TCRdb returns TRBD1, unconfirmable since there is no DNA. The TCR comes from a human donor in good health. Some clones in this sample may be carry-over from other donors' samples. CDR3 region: CASSFLRERGNEQFF.